This TCR beta chain was captured by sequencing in a study of blood T cell repertoires in COVID-19. At the level of the study: Researchers got acute and convalescent COVID-19 samples from the United States, Italy and Spain. Sample material is recorded as cDNA or gDNA derived from T cells, B-cell-depleted T cells, or PBMCs.

Per the germline V gene, CDR1 is LGHDT and CDR2 is YNNKEL (reference sequence). The CDR3 is made up of 15 amino acids. V was shortened by 4 bases and J by 7 bases, with 17 bases between the two germline ends. In the original workflow: Nucleated cell number was recorded as an estimate derived from reference gene primer amplification. Some clones are missing from TCRdb's copy, which holds only in-frame ones; the method was immunoSEQ multiplex PCR. The V and J calls and clone size are taken from that table; D and trimming were inferred from the DNA. The sample records 250,000 to 350,000 clones, 87% being singletons.

Sequenced sample: peripheral blood. This sequence was found in a woman aged 45-65 years who had recovered from COVID-19. This rearrangement joins TRBV3-1 (or the pseudogene TRBV3-2) to TRBJ2-1, with D possibly matching TRBD2 (5 bases). The CDR3 coding sequence is TGTGCCAGCAGCCCCCGGGAACGACGGAATAATGAGCAGTTCTTC. It codes for CASSPRERRNNEQFF.